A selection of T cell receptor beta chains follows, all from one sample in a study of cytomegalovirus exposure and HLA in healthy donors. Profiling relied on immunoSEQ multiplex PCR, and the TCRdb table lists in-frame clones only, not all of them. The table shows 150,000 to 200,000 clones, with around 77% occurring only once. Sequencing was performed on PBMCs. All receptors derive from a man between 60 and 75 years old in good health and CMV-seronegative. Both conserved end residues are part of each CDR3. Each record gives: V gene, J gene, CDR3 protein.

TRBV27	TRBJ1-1	CASQKVQGNTEAFF
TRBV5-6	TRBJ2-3	CASSLLGRGSDTQYF
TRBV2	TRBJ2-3	CASSGVYRGTDTQYF
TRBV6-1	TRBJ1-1	CASSAGVNTEAFF
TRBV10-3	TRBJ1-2	CAISQEALFTPPFNYGYTF
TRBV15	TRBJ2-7	CATGRGTYEQYF
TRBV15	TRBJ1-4	CATVPARQYNEKLFF
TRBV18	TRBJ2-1	CASSPRLGQGNNEQFF
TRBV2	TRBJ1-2	CASRGTGTSIRGYTF
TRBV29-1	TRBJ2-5	CSVDRAGGRETQYF
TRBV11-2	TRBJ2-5	CASTRLAGGKETQYF
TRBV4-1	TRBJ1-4	CASSQAGTGAEKLFF
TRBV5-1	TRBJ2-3	CASSLDAGSPADTQYF
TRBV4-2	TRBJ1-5	CASSQDWRSNQPQHF
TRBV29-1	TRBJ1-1	CMSTQNTEAFF
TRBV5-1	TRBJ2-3	CASSGLGSPTHTQYF